The 18 T cell receptor beta chains given below trace back to one sample, sequenced in a study of blood T cell repertoires in COVID-19. Here immunoSEQ multiplex PCR was the method, and the copy in TCRdb shows in-frame clones only, minus some. The repertoire holds about 140,000 clones, roughly four fifths seen once, with more than 8.5% in the top ten. The specimen sequenced was peripheral blood. Every receptor here comes from a woman between 50 and 59 years old with active or convalescent COVID-19.

The chain carries TRBV2 and TRBJ2-2, with no clear D. V gave up 2 bases and J gave up 4 bases, with 8 bases separating them. CDR3 length: 14 amino acids. The germline V gene has CDR1 SNHLY and CDR2 FYNNEI. CDR3 protein: CASSEIKSTGELFF. CDR3 coding DNA: TGTGCCAGCAGTGAAATAAAATCCACCGGGGAGCTGTTTTTT.

The chain recombines TRBV3-1 (or the pseudogene TRBV3-2) with TRBJ1-5, with 9 bases aligning to TRBD1. The germline CDR1 and CDR2 sequences are LGHDT and YNNKEL (reference sequence). The CDR3 loop spans 16 amino acids. V shed 1 base, J shed 6 bases, and the junction held 7 bases outside the gene matches. In DNA, the CDR3 is TGTGCCAGCAGCCAAGCTTCTATACAGGGGGCTCAGCCCCAGCATTTT. Its protein product is CASSQASIQGAQPQHF.

A single count supports this clone. The rearrangement uses TRBV3-1 (or the pseudogene TRBV3-2) and TRBJ2-5; a weak D match, TRBD2 (6 bases). CDR3 size: 14 residues. V lost 8 bases to trimming and J lost 5 bases, with 18 bases between them. In germline, CDR1 is LGHDT, CDR2 YNNKEL (reference sequence). The CDR3 DNA reads TGTGCCAGCTGTGGGGCGGGGCCGGGGGAGACCCAGTACTTC. Its translation is CASCGAGPGETQYF.

This chain connects TRBV7-8 to TRBJ1-1, with TRBD1 as a possible D gene (6 bases). The length of the CDR3 is 14 residues. V was shortened by 2 bases and J by 1 base, with 8 bases between the two germline ends. CDR1 and CDR2 (germline): SGHVS, FQNEAQ. The CDR3 sequence: CASSLLGQNTEAFF. CDR3 DNA: TGTGCCAGCAGCTTATTGGGACAGAACACTGAAGCTTTCTTT.

The J gene is TRBJ2-3, the V gene TRBV6-2 or TRBV6-3, with 8 bases aligning to TRBD1. The CDR3 has 15 amino acids. Germline values: CDR1 MNHEY, CDR2 SVGEGT. V lost 4 bases, J lost 2 bases, and 5 bases stayed unmatched. DNA of the CDR3: TGTGCCAGCAGTTGGGACAGGAAATCCACAGATACGCAGTATTTT. Its translation is CASSWDRKSTDTQYF.

In this sample, this clone turned up once. This chain joins TRBV6-5 and TRBJ2-3; D remains unclear. CDR1 is MNHEY, CDR2 SVGAGI, per germline. The CDR3 is 12 amino acids. V gave up 6 bases and J gave up 5 bases, with 9 bases separating them. The CDR3 nucleotides are TGTGCCAGCAGACCCGTCGGAGATACGCAGTATTTT. Its protein is CASRPVGDTQYF.

This clone was detected many times. V usage is TRBV5-5 and J usage is TRBJ2-7; 9 bases align to TRBD1. This CDR3 is built from 15 residues. V was clipped by 3 bases and J by 3 bases; unmatched bases: 7. Germline V CDR1 and CDR2: SGHKS, YYEKEE (reference sequence). The CDR3 nucleotides are TGTGCCAGCAGCTCCCCCGACAGGGGGGGCTACGAGCAGTACTTC. This sequence encodes CASSSPDRGGYEQYF.

The chain couples TRBV5-1 to TRBJ1-1; the D gene is possibly TRBD1 (5 bases). The CDR3 has 13 residues. Trimming cost V 0 bases and J 2 bases, with 5 bases left between them. Looked up from germline, CDR1 is SGHRS and CDR2 is YFSETQ. The CDR3 protein is CASSLGTNTEAFF. The CDR3 nucleotides read TGCGCCAGCAGCTTGGGGACAAACACTGAAGCTTTCTTT.

The chain combines TRBV19 with TRBJ1-1; D gene uncertain. Germline V gene lookup returns CDR1 LNHDA and CDR2 SQIVND (reference sequence). There are 13 residues in the CDR3. The V end lost 5 bases, the J end lost 5 bases, and 12 bases lay between the germline ends. In DNA, the CDR3 is TGTGCCAGTAGTCCCCGGGATAGGACTGAAGCTTTCTTT. Translating gives CASSPRDRTEAFF.

The chain employs TRBV18 and TRBJ1-4; D is uncertain. Trimming took 0 bases from V and 5 from J, leaving 10 bases between them. The CDR3 sequence is 15 residues long. Germline V gene lookup returns CDR1 KGHSH and CDR2 LQKENI. The CDR3 loop reads CASSPPGDRNEKLFF. The CDR3 bases are TGTGCCAGCTCACCACCTGGAGATCGGAATGAAAAACTGTTTTTT.

This chain uses TRBV2 with TRBJ1-5; TRBD1 matches at 9 bases. The CDR3 consists of 15 residues. With V trimmed by 8 bases and J by 0 bases, 5 bases remained unmatched. Germline loops: CDR1 SNHLY, CDR2 FYNNEI. In DNA, the CDR3 is TGTGCCAGCGGCGGACAGGGGAATAGCAATCAGCCCCAGCATTTT. This translates into CASGGQGNSNQPQHF.

The chain has TRBV5-1 and TRBJ1-4; 9 nucleotides align to TRBD1. Unmatched junction bases numbered 6, after V lost 4 bases and J lost 8 bases. Germline V gives CDR1 SGHRS, CDR2 YFSETQ. CDR3 length: 14 amino acids. The CDR3 bases are TGCGCCAGCAGCGGAGGGACAGGGATCGAAAAACTGTTTTTT. Amino acids: CASSGGTGIEKLFF.

V gene TRBV4-2 combines with J gene TRBJ2-7, with D tentatively TRBD2 (7 bases). The germline V and J ends were trimmed by 1 base and 2 bases, with 15 bases remaining between them. Germline CDR1 reads LGHNA; CDR2 reads YNFKEQ. The CDR3 extends over 16 amino acids. This chain's CDR3 is CASSQAFRGGTYEQYF. CDR3 sequence (DNA): TGTGCCAGCAGCCAAGCGTTTAGGGGGGGAACCTACGAGCAGTACTTC.

This clone came up once. The chain's CDR3 is CASRGQVAYEQYF. Written as DNA, the CDR3 is TGTGCCAGCAGGGGACAGGTCGCCTACGAGCAGTACTTC. J is TRBJ2-7 and V is TRBV2; 8 nucleotides agree with TRBD1. Per germline, CDR1 SNHLY and CDR2 FYNNEI. The J segment lost 2 bases and the V segment lost 6 bases, leaving 3 bases of the junction unmatched. CDR3 size: 13 residues.

Written as DNA, the CDR3 is TGTGCCAGCAGTTTAAAGGCAGGCATACACTATGGCTACACCTTC. Its protein is CASSLKAGIHYGYTF. This sequence joins TRBV27 and TRBJ1-2; D remains unclear. The V end was cut by 2 bases, the J end by 3 bases, with 13 bases between. The germline V gene has CDR1 MNHEY and CDR2 SMNVEV (reference sequence). CDR3 length: 15 residues.

Turning to this clone: A much more abundant neighbour one base away suggests this may be a read error. This chain joins TRBV13 and TRBJ2-3; 8 nucleotides agree with TRBD1. Germline assignment: CDR1 PRHDT and CDR2 FYEKMQ (reference sequence). This CDR3 has 14 amino acids. V lost 5 bases to trimming and J lost 1 base; unmatched junction nucleotides: 2. The CDR3 loop is CASSPGQGTDTQYF. DNA of the CDR3: TGTGCCAGCAGCCCGGGACAGGGCACAGATACGCAGTATTTT.

The V gene is TRBV7-2, the J gene TRBJ1-2; D remains ambiguous. This CDR3 contains 14 residues. The V gene lost 1 base and the J gene lost 4 bases, with 10 bases spanning the gap. Germline CDR1 reads SGHTA; CDR2 reads FQGNSA. The CDR3 loop reads CASSLEVASYGYTF. The CDR3 DNA sequence: TGTGCCAGCAGCTTAGAAGTGGCCAGCTATGGCTACACCTTC.

CDR3 protein: CATGTGSGTGELFF. The CDR3 DNA sequence: TGTGCCACAGGGACAGGGAGTGGGACCGGGGAGCTGTTTTTT. The chain recombines TRBV19 with TRBJ2-2; TRBD1 aligns across 9 bases. The germline CDR1 and CDR2 sequences are LNHDA and SQIVND (reference sequence). V gave up 10 bases and J gave up 5 bases; unmatched junction bases: 8. The CDR3 totals 14 residues.